Listed below are T cell receptor beta chains from one sample, sequenced in a study of blood T cell repertoires in COVID-19. This table comes from immunoSEQ multiplex PCR, and its TCRdb copy is limited to in-frame clones, with some not included. The sample yields tens of thousands of clones, roughly 80% seen once. Sequences were obtained from peripheral blood. The receptors derive from a human donor with acute or convalescent COVID-19. The donor label of this sample is uncertain. Both conserved end residues are part of each CDR3. A D gene is named only where the DNA matches it firmly. Size values are once, few and many counts, or a class for expanded clones, and some rows have none.

v_call,d_call,clone_size,j_call,cdr3_nt,cdr3_aa
TRBV7-2,TRBD2,.,TRBJ2-1,TGTGCCAGCAGCTTAGATAGCGGGAGTTTTAATGAGCAGTTCTTC,CASSLDSGSFNEQFF
TRBV18,TRBD2,.,TRBJ2-1,TGTGCCAGCTCAGGGACTAGCGGGGGGGCCAGCGAGCAGTTCTTC,CASSGTSGGASEQFF
TRBV4-1,.,.,TRBJ1-6,TGCGCCAGCAGCTCCTTGACAGATGGGTCTTCACCCCTCCACTTT,CASSSLTDGSSPLHF
TRBV7-2,.,.,TRBJ1-5,TGTGCCAGCAGCTTAGGGGGGGGCAGGGGTCGACAGCCCCAGCATTTT,CASSLGGGRGRQPQHF
TRBV2,TRBD1,.,TRBJ2-3,TGTGCCAGCAGTGTGGGACAGGGGCCAGATACGCAGTATTTT,CASSVGQGPDTQYF
TRBV28,TRBD1,once,TRBJ1-6,TGTGCCAGCAGGGTCCGGGACAGAAGACTATTTACTATTAATTCACCCCTCCACTTT,CASRVRDRRLFTINSPLHF
TRBV19,.,.,TRBJ2-2,TGTGCCAGTACCCCCGCGAACACCGGGGAGCTGTTTTTT,CASTPANTGELFF
TRBV18,TRBD1,.,TRBJ2-7,TGTGCCAGCTCACCACCGGGACAGGGGTTATCCTACGAGCAGTACTTC,CASSPPGQGLSYEQYF
TRBV30,.,.,TRBJ1-1,TGTGCCTGGAGTGGCCCCGGGAACACTGAAGCTTTCTTT,CAWSGPGNTEAFF
TRBV10-1,.,.,TRBJ1-1,TGCGCCAGCAGTGTAGGGGCGGCGAACACTGAAGCTTTCTTT,CASSVGAANTEAFF
TRBV4-3,TRBD1,.,TRBJ1-2,TGCGCCAGCAGCCAATTTCCAGGGGGCGTCTCGGCTGGCTACACCTTC,CASSQFPGGVSAGYTF
TRBV7-9,.,.,TRBJ2-4,TGTGCCAGCAGCTTAGCCCCAGGCATTCAGTACTTC,CASSLAPGIQYF
TRBV18,TRBD1,.,TRBJ1-5,TGTGCCAGCTCACTGGGGACAGGAAACAATCAGCCCCAGCATTTT,CASSLGTGNNQPQHF
TRBV27,.,.,TRBJ2-7,TGTGCCAGCAGACCCGCATCAGGGGTCGAGCAGTACTTC,CASRPASGVEQYF
TRBV6-2/TRBV6-3,.,.,TRBJ1-5,TGTGCCAGCAGTTACAGTGGAGGCAATCAGCCCCAGCATTTT,CASSYSGGNQPQHF
TRBV6-1,.,.,TRBJ1-1,TGTGCCAGCAGTTCCCAGGGGAACACTGAAGCTTTCTTT,CASSSQGNTEAFF
TRBV19,TRBD1,.,TRBJ1-2,TGTGCCAGTAGACTCACAGGGGTCAACTATGGCTACACCTTC,CASRLTGVNYGYTF
TRBV12-5,TRBD2,.,TRBJ2-1,TGTGCTAGTGGTACTTCACTAGCGGGAGCCTACAATGAGCAGTTCTTC,CASGTSLAGAYNEQFF
TRBV7-8,.,.,TRBJ2-3,TGTGCCAGCAGCCCTGGGACTTTGAGGGTCGCGGATACGCAGTATTTT,CASSPGTLRVADTQYF
TRBV13,.,once,TRBJ2-3,TGTGCCAGCAGCCCCGGGGCAGATACGCAGTATTTT,CASSPGADTQYF
TRBV24-1,.,.,TRBJ2-3,TGTGCCACCAGTGATCGACAGGGAGGAACAGATACGCAGTATTTT,CATSDRQGGTDTQYF
TRBV10-3,TRBD1,.,TRBJ1-1,TGTGCCACTACGGGGACAGCGAACACTGAAGCTTTCTTT,CATTGTANTEAFF
TRBV14,.,once,TRBJ2-1,TGTGCCAGCAGCCTGGCCTGGCAGCCCCCAGGGGAGCAGTTCTTC,CASSLAWQPPGEQFF
TRBV10-3,.,.,TRBJ1-6,TGTGCCATCAGTGCTTTACAGGGTACGAATTCACCCCTCCACTTT,CAISALQGTNSPLHF
TRBV10-2,TRBD1,.,TRBJ1-1,TGCGCCAGCAGGGGGACAGGGGTAACTGAAGCTTTCTTT,CASRGTGVTEAFF
TRBV6-6,.,.,TRBJ1-4,TGTGCCAGCAGCCTCCCACACGAGGTAAAACTGTTTTTT,CASSLPHEVKLFF
TRBV18,.,.,TRBJ2-3,TGTGCCAGCTCACCAAGGCCAGGGAGCACAGATACGCAGTATTTT,CASSPRPGSTDTQYF
TRBV18,TRBD1,.,TRBJ2-5,TGTGCCAGCTCACCGGGACAGTACCAAGAGACCCAGTACTTC,CASSPGQYQETQYF
TRBV5-5,.,.,TRBJ2-5,TGTGCCAGCAGCTTGATACAAGAGACCCAGTACTTC,CASSLIQETQYF
TRBV11-3,TRBD1,.,TRBJ1-1,TGTGCCAGCAGCCCTCGGACAGGCCGGACTGAAGCTTTCTTT,CASSPRTGRTEAFF
TRBV6-5,TRBD1,.,TRBJ2-7,TGTGCCAGCAGTTACCCACGACAGGGGTTCCACGAGCAGTACTTC,CASSYPRQGFHEQYF
TRBV5-1,TRBD2,once,TRBJ2-5,TGCGCCAGCAGCCCCGGGACTAGCGGGACTGAGACCCAGTACTTC,CASSPGTSGTETQYF
TRBV11-2,.,.,TRBJ2-5,TGTGCCAGCAGTCGACTAGACGGAGAGACCCAGTACTTC,CASSRLDGETQYF
TRBV4-2,.,.,TRBJ2-1,TGTGCCAGCAGCCAAGATCCCGAGCGCTACAATGAGCAGTTCTTC,CASSQDPERYNEQFF
TRBV27,TRBD1,.,TRBJ1-1,TGTGCCAGCTTCTCACAGGGGGGGAACACTGAAGCTTTCTTT,CASFSQGGNTEAFF
TRBV6-2/TRBV6-3,TRBD2,.,TRBJ2-1,TGTGCCAGCAGTTACGTTAGCGGGAAGATCAATGAGCAGTTCTTC,CASSYVSGKINEQFF
TRBV6-2/TRBV6-3,.,.,TRBJ1-2,TGTGCCAGCAGTTACGTGGGGGCGCTTGGCTACACCTTC,CASSYVGALGYTF
TRBV5-4,TRBD1,.,TRBJ2-5,TGTGCCAGCAGCTTCTTAACAGGGGGAGAGACCCAGTACTTC,CASSFLTGGETQYF
TRBV7-2,TRBD1,.,TRBJ2-2,TGTGCCAGCAAAGACAGGGGGGCCGGGGAGCTGTTTTTT,CASKDRGAGELFF
TRBV28,.,.,TRBJ2-7,TGTGCCAGCACGGCAGGCTCCTACGAGCAGTACTTC,CASTAGSYEQYF
TRBV19,TRBD1,.,TRBJ1-2,TGTGCCAGTAGTAGAAGACAGGGAAGCTACACCTTC,CASSRRQGSYTF
TRBV7-2,.,.,TRBJ1-2,TGTGCCAGCAGCTTATCGCGGGATGGCTACACCTTC,CASSLSRDGYTF
TRBV28,.,.,TRBJ2-3,TGTGCCAGCAGTAGATCGGGGGGCCGAGGGGATACGCAGTATTTT,CASSRSGGRGDTQYF
TRBV7-2,.,.,TRBJ1-2,TGTGCCAGCAGCTTAGTTTCAGGGGATAGCGATGGCTACACCTTC,CASSLVSGDSDGYTF
TRBV7-8,.,.,TRBJ1-5,TGTGCCAGCAGCTCTAGGGGGAGTCCCTATAGCAATCAGCCCCAGCATTTT,CASSSRGSPYSNQPQHF
TRBV5-1,TRBD2,.,TRBJ2-7,TGCGCCAGCAGCCTTCGGACTAGCGGGGGCACTTCCTACGAGCAGTACTTC,CASSLRTSGGTSYEQYF
TRBV4-2,TRBD2,.,TRBJ2-3,TGTGCCAGCAGCACCCGGCTAGCGGGGGGGCCAGATACGCAGTATTTT,CASSTRLAGGPDTQYF
TRBV19,.,.,TRBJ1-5,TGTGCCAGTAGTATCCCCCCCGGGGTGAATCAGCCCCAGCATTTT,CASSIPPGVNQPQHF
TRBV11-3,TRBD2,.,TRBJ2-1,TGTGCCAGCAGCACCGCCGGGACTAGCTACAATGAGCAGTTCTTC,CASSTAGTSYNEQFF
TRBV10-2,TRBD2,few,TRBJ2-5,TGCGCCAGCAGTGAACAGACTAGCTTGGAGACCCAGTACTTC,CASSEQTSLETQYF
TRBV29-1,.,few,TRBJ1-1,TGCAGCGTTGAGGGGGGTGGCACTGAAGCTTTCTTT,CSVEGGGTEAFF
TRBV6-2/TRBV6-3,.,.,TRBJ1-2,TGTGCCAGCAGTGTGGAGGGACTAGGCTATGGCTACACCTTC,CASSVEGLGYGYTF
TRBV21-1,.,few,TRBJ1-1,TGTGCCAGACCTCCACCGGGACAGGGGGAATGCACTGAAGCTTTCTTT,CARPPPGQGECTEAFF
TRBV9,TRBD2,once,TRBJ2-2,TGTGCCAGCACCTCACCTCGGGAGGGAACGAACACCGGGGAGCTGTTTTTT,CASTSPREGTNTGELFF
TRBV6-4,.,.,TRBJ2-2,TGTGCCAGCAGTTCCGGACCTGCGGGCACCGGGGAGCTGTTTTTT,CASSSGPAGTGELFF
TRBV7-6,.,.,TRBJ1-3,TGTGCCAGCAGGGGCGTGGGAAACACCATATATTTT,CASRGVGNTIYF
TRBV6-5,.,.,TRBJ2-7,TGTGCCAGCGGCCTCCGGGGCTACGAGCAGTACTTC,CASGLRGYEQYF
TRBV28,.,.,TRBJ1-4,TGTGCCAGCAGTTTCTCTCCAACTAATGAAAAACTGTTTTTT,CASSFSPTNEKLFF
TRBV7-9,.,.,TRBJ2-5,TGTGCCAGCAGCTTAGCAGGTCAAGAGGGGACCCAGTACTTC,CASSLAGQEGTQYF
TRBV7-2,.,.,TRBJ2-1,TGTGCCAGCAGCTTCGGGGGTGGAGGTTCGAATGAGCAGTTCTTC,CASSFGGGGSNEQFF